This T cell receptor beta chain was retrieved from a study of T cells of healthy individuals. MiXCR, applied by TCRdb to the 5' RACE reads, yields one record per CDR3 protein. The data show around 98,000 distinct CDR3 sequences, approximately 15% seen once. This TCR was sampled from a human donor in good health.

CDR3 bases: TGTGCCAGCAGTTTGGTTAGGGAAGGAGCCAAAAACATTCAGTACTTC. This gives the protein CASSLVREGAKNIQYF. The J gene is TRBJ2-4, the V gene TRBV28; D unresolved. Germline V gives CDR1 MDHEN, CDR2 SYDVKM. This CDR3 is 16 amino acids long. V lost 3 bases to trimming and J lost 0 bases, with 12 bases between them.